Presented here are 19 T cell receptor beta chains from one specimen sequenced in a study of shared clonotypes between healthy human individuals (TCRdb year 2020). Library preparation used the immunoSEQ multiplex PCR assay. In TCRdb, the immuneACCESS table is reduced to in-frame sequences with V and J assigned. These tables do not hold every clone; where another copy was compared, an unresolved V gene accounts for under half, and the others remain unexplained. The sample table records roughly 2 million clones; roughly 94% of these occur just once. The ten biggest clones cover 0.13% of the sample. The sequenced sample was naive CD4+ T cells sorted from blood. According to the study, the label for this sample's cell subset or site signals: CD45RA+ positively selected. The receptors shown here come from a man aged 18 to 35 in good health.

The chain has TRBV2 and TRBJ2-7; D tentatively fits TRBD1 or TRBD2 (5 bases each). The CDR3 length is 15 residues. The germline V and J ends were trimmed by 2 bases and 0 bases, with 11 bases remaining between them. From germline, CDR1 is SNHLY and CDR2 FYNNEI. The CDR3 spells CASSEPRGTSYEQYF. The CDR3 DNA reads as TGTGCCAGCAGTGAACCCCGGGGCACCTCCTACGAGCAGTACTTC.

V usage is TRBV30 and J usage is TRBJ2-3, with 8 bases identical to TRBD1. This CDR3 region has 15 residues. Germline V gene sequence: CDR1 GTSNPN, CDR2 SVGIG (reference sequence). V dropped 1 base and J dropped 0; count of bases not matched to a gene: 3. This chain's CDR3 is CAWSGGQGSTDTQYF. In nucleotides, the CDR3 is TGTGCCTGGAGTGGAGGACAGGGTAGCACAGATACGCAGTATTTT.

V is TRBV10-2 and J is TRBJ2-7, with 10 bases that match TRBD1. The V and J ends lost 5 bases and 2 bases, in that order; junction bases with no gene match: 9. This CDR3 is built from 16 residues. Germline V lookup: CDR1 WSHSY, CDR2 SAAADI. CDR3 loop: CASSLGTGTGAYEQYF. The DNA of the CDR3 is TGCGCCAGCAGTCTAGGAACCGGGACAGGGGCCTACGAGCAGTACTTC.

The chain combines TRBV15 with TRBJ2-7; D call uncertain. Trimming pared 0 bases from V and 2 bases from J, leaving 11 bases between. The CDR3 is 15 amino acids. Germline V gives CDR1 LNHNV, CDR2 YYDKDF (reference sequence). CDR3 in DNA: TGTGCCACCAGCAGAGATCTCGCCATCGCCTACGAGCAGTACTTC. It encodes CATSRDLAIAYEQYF.

V is TRBV5-1 and J is TRBJ2-5; 14 positions match TRBD2. CDR1 SGHRS and CDR2 YFSETQ come from the germline V gene. CDR3 length: 17 amino acids. Trimming removed 5 bases from V and 5 bases from J; junction bases left unmatched: 11. In DNA form, the CDR3 reads TGCGCCAGCAGTCGAAAAGGGACTAGCGGGAGTGGGGAGACCCAGTACTTC. This gives the protein CASSRKGTSGSGETQYF.

A remark on this clone: At the DNA level, this CDR3 is encoded by other sequences in the same sample as well. The rearrangement links TRBV18 to TRBJ1-3; D uncertain. This CDR3 contains 15 residues. V was shortened by 0 bases and J by 2 bases, with 8 bases between the two germline ends. Germline V gives CDR1 KGHSH, CDR2 LQKENI. The CDR3 nucleotides are TGTGCCAGCTCACCACCGGGCCTGCCTGGAAACACCATATATTTT. Its translation is CASSPPGLPGNTIYF.

The chain joins TRBV9 to TRBJ2-2; D perhaps matches TRBD2 (5 bases). Germline CDR1 is SGDLS and CDR2 is YYNGEE. V lost 0 bases to trimming and J lost 8 bases, with 14 bases between them. The CDR3 is 15 amino acids. In DNA form, the CDR3 reads TGTGCCAGCAGCGTAGGATCAGGACTGGCGGGGGAGCTGTTTTTT. The encoded protein is CASSVGSGLAGELFF.

The chain carries TRBV6-6 and TRBJ1-4, with D unresolved. The V end lost 2 bases, the J end lost 8 bases, and 6 bases lay between the germline ends. The CDR3 consists of 12 residues. Germline V gene data show CDR1 as MNHNY and CDR2 as SVGAGI (reference sequence). Written as DNA, the CDR3 is TGTGCCAGCAGTTACATACAGGAAAAACTGTTTTTT. Its protein product is CASSYIQEKLFF.

About this clone itself: Being one base from a much bigger clone, this may be a read error. The chain employs TRBV30 and TRBJ1-2; tentative D call: TRBD1 (5 bases). Germline CDR1 reads GTSNPN; CDR2 reads SVGIG (reference sequence). The CDR3 is made up of 14 amino acids. Between the trimmed V and J ends, which lost 1 base and 3 bases, there was a span of 12 bases. This chain's CDR3 is CAWSDLDSDYGYTF. The CDR3 DNA is TGTGCCTGGAGTGATCTCGACAGCGACTATGGCTACACCTTC.

The V call is TRBV9, the J call TRBJ1-4, with D hard to call. With 7 bases removed from V and 0 bases from J, the gap between germline ends came to 13 bases. The CDR3 length is 15 residues. Germline CDR1 reads SGDLS; CDR2 reads YYNGEE. The CDR3 sequence: CASRLPDPTNEKLFF. CDR3 DNA sequence: TGTGCCAGCCGATTACCAGACCCAACTAATGAAAAACTGTTTTTT.

The gene calls are TRBV5-8 and TRBJ2-7; no firm D call. The CDR3 runs 12 residues. Germline-derived CDR1 and CDR2 are SGHTS and YDEGEE. The V end lost 3 bases, the J end lost 0 bases, and 4 bases lay between the germline ends. Written as DNA, the CDR3 is TGTGCCAGCAGCTATCACTCCTACGAGCAGTACTTC. It encodes CASSYHSYEQYF.

This chain uses TRBV5-4 with TRBJ1-4, with 8 bases lining up with TRBD1. This CDR3 has 15 amino acids. Germline loops: CDR1 SGHNT, CDR2 YYREEE (reference sequence). The ends lost 4 bases at V and 3 bases at J; junction bases unmatched: 5. The CDR3 loop is CASSRDRPANEKLFF. CDR3 DNA: TGTGCCAGCAGCCGGGACAGGCCCGCTAATGAAAAACTGTTTTTT.

This clone was picked up a small number of times. The chain couples TRBV5-1 to TRBJ2-2; 7 nucleotides agree with TRBD1. The CDR3 is 15 amino acids. Germline V gene data show CDR1 as SGHRS and CDR2 as YFSETQ. V lost 6 bases to trimming and J lost 3 bases; unmatched junction nucleotides: 8. The CDR3 reads CASTFTGVDTGELFF. In DNA, the CDR3 is TGCGCCAGCACCTTCACAGGGGTCGACACCGGGGAGCTGTTTTTT.

This chain connects TRBV9 to TRBJ1-3, with no clear D. Deletions cut 0 bases from V and 4 bases from J, with 11 bases between. This CDR3 has 15 residues. The germline V gene encodes CDR1 SGDLS and CDR2 YYNGEE. For the CDR3, the DNA is TGTGCCAGCAGCGTAGAGGTAACACTCGGAAACACCATATATTTT. It translates to CASSVEVTLGNTIYF.

CDR3 sequence (DNA): TGTGCCAGCAGCTTAGCGACTAGCGGGTTAGCCAAAAACATTCAGTACTTC. This sequence encodes CASSLATSGLAKNIQYF. The chain is built from TRBV7-2 and TRBJ2-4; the match to TRBD2 covers 10 bases. V trimming: 0 bases; J trimming: 0 bases; junction bases outside the gene matches: 2. The CDR3 is 17 amino acids. In germline, CDR1 is SGHTA, CDR2 FQGNSA.

The J gene is TRBJ2-1, the V gene TRBV4-3; 10 bases are shared with TRBD2. The V segment lost 0 bases and the J segment 8 bases; nucleotides outside the gene matches: 19. CDR3 length: 20 amino acids. Germline values: CDR1 LGHNA, CDR2 YSLEER. The CDR3 coding sequence is TGCGCCAGCAGCCAAGAAACCCCTAGCGGGAGTACGATGGTCTCCCATGAGCAGTTCTTC. This translates into CASSQETPSGSTMVSHEQFF.

The V gene is TRBV18, the J gene TRBJ2-3; perhaps D is TRBD1 or TRBD2 (6 bases each). CDR1 is KGHSH, CDR2 LQKENI, per germline. V lost 3 bases to trimming and J lost 6 bases, with 25 bases between them. The CDR3 runs to 18 residues. This chain's CDR3 is CASSPLHGGTLTRDTQYF. CDR3 bases: TGTGCCAGCTCACCGCTACACGGCGGGACACTCACCAGGGATACGCAGTATTTT. The whole variable domain, filled in from reference TRBV18 and TRBJ2-3, reads NAGVMQNPRHLVRRRGQEARLRCSPMKGHSHVYWYRQLPEEGLKFMVYLQKENIIDESGMPKERFSAEFPKEGPSILRIQQVVRGDSAAYFCASSPLHGGTLTRDTQYFGPGTRLTVL.

This clone appeared a single time. The chain is built from TRBV2 and TRBJ2-6, with TRBD2 as a possible D gene (6 bases). Between the trimmed V and J ends, which lost 0 bases and 2 bases, there was a span of 8 bases. This CDR3 is built from 16 residues. Per germline, CDR1 SNHLY and CDR2 FYNNEI. CDR3 nucleotide sequence: TGTGCCAGCAGTGAAGCGGGGGGAGCTGGGGCCAACGTCCTGACTTTC. Residues: CASSEAGGAGANVLTF.

This sequence joins TRBV21-1 and TRBJ1-6. TRBV21-1 is tagged as a pseudogene. This CDR3 is 16 amino acids long. The CDR3 sequence: CASSNGEGRSNSPLHF. The CDR3 DNA reads as TGTGCCAGCAGCAACGGGGAGGGGCGAAGTAATTCACCCCTCCACTTT.